The entry below gives a single T cell receptor beta chain sequence along with its context. Its antigen is not known. This record comes from a study of cytomegalovirus exposure and HLA in healthy donors. Overall study findings and caveats: Only CMV serostatus was available as immune exposure information. Per published reports, the classifier diagnosed cytomegalovirus status with high specificity and sensitivity.

The CDR3 totals 15 residues. Per germline, CDR1 LNHNV and CDR2 YYDKDF (reference sequence). V was clipped by 4 bases and J by 3 bases, with 15 bases between them. The study ran its PCR with 60 Vbeta and 13 Jbeta primers. The data were produced by immunoSEQ multiplex PCR, yet TCRdb's version contains in-frame clones alone and is incomplete. This table has some 130,000 clones, over 75% appearing once. Sequencing was performed on PBMCs. This clonotype was obtained from a woman between 50 and 59 years old in good health and CMV-seropositive. The gene calls are TRBV15 and TRBJ1-1, with a possible D match to TRBD1 (5 bases). The CDR3 DNA sequence: TGTGCCACCAGCACATTCACAGGAACGTACACTGAAGCTTTCTTT. Translation: CATSTFTGTYTEAFF.